Listed below are T cell receptor beta chains from one sample, sequenced in a study of healthy donors' naive CD4 and CD8 T cells. TCRdb redid the calling of the reads with MiXCR, one entry per CDR3 protein. The sample lists around 200,000 distinct CDR3 sequences; around three quarters were seen once. The sample was naive CD4+ and CD8+ T cells sorted from blood, pooled from several donors. These receptors were collected from a pool of human donors in good health; the sample pools cells from several healthy donors. CDR3s include the opening cysteine and the closing phenylalanine or tryptophan. D genes are given only for firm matches. Clone size is not always given. Where it is, it says once, few, many or a class for expanded clones.

j_call,clone_size,v_call,d_call,cdr3_nt,cdr3_aa
TRBJ2-3,once,TRBV24-1,TRBD2,TGTGCCACCGAAATAGCGGGGGGGCCTACAGATACGCAGTATTTT,CATEIAGGPTDTQYF
TRBJ2-1,-,TRBV19,TRBD1,TGTGCCAGCGGACAGGGTTACAATGAGCAGTTCTTC,CASGQGYNEQFF
TRBJ1-6,-,TRBV27,TRBD1,TGTGCCAGCATGGGAGGGGGCATTAATTCACCCCTCCACTTT,CASMGGGINSPLHF
TRBJ1-2,-,TRBV30,-,TGTGCCTGGAGCCCCGGGGTGGGCTATGGCTACACCTTC,CAWSPGVGYGYTF
TRBJ1-6,-,TRBV6-5,-,TGTGCCAGCAGTACGTTCGGGACCGGGAATTCACCCCTCCACTTT,CASSTFGTGNSPLHF
TRBJ1-1,-,TRBV4-2,-,TGTGCCAGCAGCCAAGATTACCGAGGGAACACTGAAGCTTTCTTT,CASSQDYRGNTEAFF
TRBJ1-2,-,TRBV11-2,-,TGTGCCAGCAGCCCCCGGGTGGGGGATAGCTATGGCTACACCTTC,CASSPRVGDSYGYTF
TRBJ2-7,-,TRBV7-8,-,TGTGCCAGCAGCCTAATTCTCAGTCCGGGGACGTGGGAGCAGTACTTC,CASSLILSPGTWEQYF
TRBJ2-1,-,TRBV27,TRBD1,TGTGCCAGCAAACCCACAGGGGGCGGATCCTACAATGAGCAGTTCTTC,CASKPTGGGSYNEQFF
TRBJ2-2,few,TRBV30,-,TGTGCCTGGATTTCGGCTAGTTACACCGGGGAGCTGTTTTTT,CAWISASYTGELFF
TRBJ1-5,-,TRBV30,-,TGTGCCTGGAGTGGTCAAGTAGGTCAGCCCCAGCATTTT,CAWSGQVGQPQHF
TRBJ2-7,-,TRBV7-2,-,TGTGCCAGCAGCTTTGTCAAAAGTTCAGGGTCCCATCCGTACGAGCAGTACTTC,CASSFVKSSGSHPYEQYF
TRBJ2-3,-,TRBV11-3,TRBD2,TGTGCCAGCAGCGCCCGAGCGGGGAACACAGATACGCAGTATTTT,CASSARAGNTDTQYF
TRBJ2-3,-,TRBV29-1,TRBD1,TGCAGCGTCGGCGACAGGGGGCAGACAGATACGCAGTATTTT,CSVGDRGQTDTQYF
TRBJ2-1,few,TRBV29-1,TRBD1,TGCAGCGTTGAGAAGGGGGACAGGGCCTACAATGAGCAGTTCTTC,CSVEKGDRAYNEQFF
TRBJ2-2,-,TRBV19,TRBD2,TGTGCCAGTAGTATAGCCGGGAGGGGTGCCGGGGAGCTGTTTTTT,CASSIAGRGAGELFF
TRBJ1-2,-,TRBV19,TRBD1,TGTGCCAGCACGGACAGGCCCCCTGGCTACACCTTC,CASTDRPPGYTF
TRBJ1-1,-,TRBV6-1,-,TGTGCCAGCAGTCATGACGGGGCGTCTGAAGCTTTCTTT,CASSHDGASEAFF
TRBJ1-1,-,TRBV29-1,-,TGCAGCGACCACAGGGCCTCTGAAGCTTTCTTT,CSDHRASEAFF
TRBJ2-7,-,TRBV10-2,TRBD1,TGCGCCAGCAACGACAGGGGTATTGGCGAGCAGTACTTC,CASNDRGIGEQYF
TRBJ2-1,few,TRBV5-6,-,TGTGCCAGCAGCTTGGAAGGGCGGTACAATGAGCAGTTCTTC,CASSLEGRYNEQFF
TRBJ2-7,-,TRBV11-1,TRBD1,TGTGCCAGCAGCTTAGTCGGCGCGGGACAGGGGGCATACGAGCAGTACTTC,CASSLVGAGQGAYEQYF
TRBJ2-1,-,TRBV10-3,-,TGTGCCATCAGTGAGCGGGAAGGAATGGGGAATGAGCAGTTCTTC,CAISEREGMGNEQFF
TRBJ1-5,-,TRBV29-1,-,TGCAGCGTGGCAGACGGGGGCGCCCAGCCCCAGCATTTT,CSVADGGAQPQHF
TRBJ1-5,-,TRBV27,-,TGTGCCAGCAGCCGTGGGAAGTCCGGGGATCAGCCCCAGCATTTT,CASSRGKSGDQPQHF
TRBJ2-1,-,TRBV29-1,-,TGCAGCGTTTTCACAGGGTCTGAGCAGTTCTTC,CSVFTGSEQFF